Below, 23 T cell receptor beta chains from the same sample are listed, as sequenced in a study of blood T cells in healthy people across ages. The second PCR ran roughly 6 to 11 cycles with a sample-barcoded 5' primer and J-beta primers. In TCRdb, the 5' RACE reads were re-called with MiXCR into one record per CDR3 protein. The sample has around 1,900,000 distinct CDR3 sequences; about two fifths are singletons. The sequencing sample was made of blood. The receptor set was obtained from a human donor in good health.

The chain joins TRBV7-9 to TRBJ1-5; 8 positions match TRBD1. The germline V gene encodes CDR1 SEHNR and CDR2 FQNEAQ (reference sequence). The length of the CDR3 is 14 residues. V lost 4 bases, J lost 9 bases, and 8 bases stayed unmatched. The CDR3 sequence: CASSWGQASGPQHF. The CDR3 DNA reads as TGTGCCAGCAGCTGGGGACAGGCCTCAGGGCCCCAGCATTTT.

The chain is built from TRBV7-2 and TRBJ2-4, with TRBD2 matching over 8 bases. Matching the DNA end better, TRBJ2-1 makes the J call doubtful. Germline CDR1 is SGHTA and CDR2 is FQGNSA. This CDR3 contains 16 residues. The CDR3 DNA reads as TGTGCCAGCAGCTCCGGGGGGGGCTGGACCAAAAACATTCAGTTCTTC. It translates to CASSSGGGWTKNIQFF.

Only a few counts were recorded for this clonotype. This chain joins TRBV2 and TRBJ1-2, with no clear D. The V end was cut by 7 bases, the J end by 6 bases, with 15 bases between. This CDR3 has 13 amino acids. Germline values: CDR1 SNHLY, CDR2 FYNNEI. The CDR3 bases are TGTGCCAGCAAGAGGAAGGGTGTGGATGGCTACACCTTC. Protein sequence: CASKRKGVDGYTF. Looking up the rest from reference TRBV2 and TRBJ1-2 gives the full variable domain: EPEVTQTPSHQVTQMGQEVILRCVPISNHLYFYWYRQILGQKVEFLVSFYNNEISEKSEIFDDQFSVERPDGSNFTLKIRSTKLEDSAMYFCASKRKGVDGYTFGSGTRLTVV.

This clonotype was counted between two and nine times. DNA for the CDR3: TGCAGCGTTGCGGGCCGTCAGAGTAGTACGCAGTATTTT. Its protein product is CSVAGRQSSTQYF. The V call is TRBV29-1, the J call TRBJ2-3; D is uncertain. The CDR3 contains 13 residues. Trimming left V 4 bases short and J 8 bases short, with 16 bases between. Germline V gives CDR1 SQVTM, CDR2 ANQGSEA.

This chain joins TRBV5-1 and TRBJ2-1; D may be TRBD1 or TRBD2 (5 bases each). V shed 5 bases and J shed 1 base, with 16 bases lying between them. Per germline, CDR1 SGHRS and CDR2 YFSETQ. The CDR3 is made up of 16 amino acids. CDR3 coding DNA: TGCGCCAGCAGGTTAACCCCGGGGCGATCCTACAATGAGCAGTTCTTC. Its translation is CASRLTPGRSYNEQFF.

This clonotype was found a few times. V and J are TRBV2 and TRBJ1-2; D might be TRBD1 (6 bases). The CDR3 contains 19 residues. CDR1 and CDR2 (germline): SNHLY, FYNNEI. The V and J ends lost 4 bases and 4 bases respectively, with 28 bases between them. CDR3 DNA sequence: TGTGCCAGCAGTGTGATGGTCGGGGGCTCTGGACCGATATCCTATGGCTACACCTTC. Translated, it gives CASSVMVGGSGPISYGYTF. The complete variable domain, with remaining parts taken from reference TRBV2 and TRBJ1-2, reads EPEVTQTPSHQVTQMGQEVILRCVPISNHLYFYWYRQILGQKVEFLVSFYNNEISEKSEIFDDQFSVERPDGSNFTLKIRSTKLEDSAMYFCASSVMVGGSGPISYGYTFGSGTRLTVV.

This chain uses TRBV15 with TRBJ2-1; D is undetermined. The CDR3 sequence is 16 residues long. Trimming cost V 4 bases and J 6 bases, with 19 bases left between them. The germline V gene encodes CDR1 LNHNV and CDR2 YYDKDF (reference sequence). CDR3 sequence: CATSIGRMENSNEQFF. CDR3 nucleotides: TGTGCCACCAGCATCGGCCGGATGGAAAATTCCAATGAGCAGTTCTTC.

The CDR3 sequence: CSARDPGQGNYGYTF. The CDR3, as DNA: TGCAGTGCTAGAGATCCGGGACAGGGAAACTATGGCTACACCTTC. The V gene is TRBV20-1, the J gene TRBJ1-2, with TRBD1 matching over 9 bases. The CDR3 totals 15 residues. Germline CDR1 reads DFQATT; CDR2 reads SNEGSKA (reference sequence). The V and J ends lost 0 bases and 2 bases, in that order; junction bases with no gene match: 4.

The chain is built from TRBV5-1 and TRBJ1-2; D possibly corresponds to TRBD1 (6 bases). CDR3 size: 13 residues. V lost 7 bases to trimming and J lost 3 bases, with 13 bases between them. Germline V gene lookup returns CDR1 SGHRS and CDR2 YFSETQ. The CDR3 coding sequence is TGCGCCAGCGGTAGGCCAGGGGACTATGGCTACACCTTC. Its protein product is CASGRPGDYGYTF.

This chain uses TRBV20-1 with TRBJ1-1; 8 nucleotides agree with TRBD1. V was pared by 1 base and J by 3 bases, with 10 bases of the junction left unmatched. The germline CDR1 and CDR2 sequences are DFQATT and SNEGSKA (reference sequence). The CDR3 length is 16 residues. CDR3 loop: CSARASQGGLYTEAFF. For the CDR3, the DNA is TGCAGTGCTAGAGCGTCACAGGGGGGTTTGTACACTGAAGCTTTCTTT.

CDR3 nucleotide sequence: TGCGCCAGCAGCCCACACTGGACTGGAACCTTCTACGAGCAGTACTTC. Translation: CASSPHWTGTFYEQYF. V usage is TRBV5-1 and J usage is TRBJ2-7; maybe TRBD2 (5 bases). The V end was cut by 4 bases, the J end by 3 bases, with 20 bases between. Germline V gives CDR1 SGHRS, CDR2 YFSETQ. This CDR3 has 16 amino acids.

The chain uses TRBV29-1 and TRBJ1-2; TRBD1 aligns across 10 bases. J lost 8 bases, V lost 3 bases, and 9 bases had no gene match. This CDR3 comprises 14 residues. CDR1 and CDR2 from the germline V gene are SQVTM and ANQGSEA. The CDR3 spells CSVDPDRGPEGYTF. DNA for the CDR3: TGCAGCGTTGACCCCGACAGGGGGCCGGAAGGCTACACCTTC.

CDR3 nucleotides: TGTGCCAGCAGTGGATACGGACTAGCGGGGGGTAATGAGCAGTTCTTC. Encoded protein: CASSGYGLAGGNEQFF. The J gene is TRBJ2-1, the V gene TRBV27; 14 bases map to TRBD2. V trimming: 5 bases; J trimming: 7 bases; junction bases outside the gene matches: 7. CDR1 and CDR2 (germline): MNHEY, SMNVEV (reference sequence). This CDR3 is built from 16 residues.

A few counts support this clonotype. The J gene is TRBJ1-5, the V gene TRBV6-1; D is uncertain. The germline V gene has CDR1 MNHNS and CDR2 SASEGT. The CDR3 contains 16 residues. The V gene lost 5 bases and the J gene lost 2 bases, with 16 bases spanning the gap. The CDR3 loop reads CASSPPTNYGNQPQHF. CDR3 in DNA: TGTGCCAGCAGTCCCCCGACGAATTATGGCAATCAGCCCCAGCATTTT.

This clonotype was seen repeatedly, ten times or more. At one end, the junction sequence differs from germline, possibly due to a read error. The rearrangement joins TRBV28 to TRBJ2-5; TRBD2 might be the D (6 bases). CDR1 MDHEN and CDR2 SYDVKM come from the germline V gene. The CDR3 contains 13 residues. CDR3: CASSSGGVETQYF. CDR3 sequence (DNA): TGTGCTAGCAGCTCCGGGGGAGTTGAGACCCAGTACTTC.

Concerning this clonotype itself: Possible read error: a much larger clone is one base away. The rearrangement uses TRBV20-1 and TRBJ2-7; D is unclear. Germline lookup yields CDR1 DFQATT and CDR2 SNEGSKA (reference sequence). CDR3 size: 12 residues. Trimming pared 3 bases from V and 0 bases from J, leaving 6 bases between. CDR3 region: CSASVSSYEQYF. Here the CDR3 DNA reads TGCAGTGCTAGTGTCAGCTCCTACGAGCAGTACTTC.

This clonotype was counted only a few times. The chain has TRBV20-1 and TRBJ1-2, with TRBD1 matching 9 bases. CDR1 is DFQATT and CDR2 is SNEGSKA in the germline V gene (reference sequence). The CDR3 sequence is 13 residues long. Germline trimming cut 6 bases from V and 8 bases from J; bases unmatched to any gene: 10. The CDR3 nucleotides are TGCAGTGCCCAAGCCGGACAGGGGAAAGGCTACACCTTC. Translated, it gives CSAQAGQGKGYTF.

This chain connects TRBV7-9 to TRBJ1-1; D remains unclear. This CDR3 has 15 residues. Germline assignment: CDR1 SEHNR and CDR2 FQNEAQ (reference sequence). V lost 3 bases to trimming and J lost 5 bases, with 16 bases between them. The CDR3 spells CASSLNSAVLTEAFF. The CDR3 DNA reads as TGTGCCAGCAGCTTGAATTCGGCAGTTCTTACTGAAGCTTTCTTT.

A few counts support this clonotype. The chain carries TRBV20-1 and TRBJ2-3, with D perhaps TRBD2 (6 bases). V lost 2 bases, J lost 6 bases, and 12 bases lay in between. This CDR3 is built from 13 residues. Germline loops: CDR1 DFQATT, CDR2 SNEGSKA (reference sequence). For the CDR3, the DNA is TGCAGTGCTAGATCTGCGGCGGGGGATACGCAGTATTTT. This codes for CSARSAAGDTQYF.

The chain uses TRBV3-1 and TRBJ1-1; TRBD1 matches at 10 bases. V trimming: 1 base; J trimming: 1 base; junction bases outside the gene matches: 3. This CDR3 contains 16 residues. Germline V gives CDR1 LGHDT, CDR2 YNNKEL (reference sequence). CDR3 nucleotide sequence: TGTGCCAGCAGCCAAGCCCGGGACAGGGGGAACACTGAAGCTTTCTTT. Protein product: CASSQARDRGNTEAFF.

V usage is TRBV6-5 and J usage is TRBJ1-5; D is undetermined. In germline, CDR1 is MNHEY, CDR2 SVGAGI. Trimming removed 0 bases from V and 3 bases from J, with 6 bases in between. This CDR3 region has 14 residues. CDR3 protein: CASSYSGHNQPQHF. Here the CDR3 DNA reads TGTGCCAGCAGTTACTCCGGGCACAATCAGCCCCAGCATTTT.

This clonotype was detected only a few times. The chain uses TRBV12-3 or TRBV12-4 and TRBJ2-1; D remains unclear. V was clipped by 7 bases and J by 4 bases, with 14 bases between them. This CDR3 comprises 14 residues. The CDR3 nucleotides are TGTGCCAGCACTTTTCCTGCCCCGTACAATGAGCAGTTCTTC. This codes for CASTFPAPYNEQFF.

CDR3 residues: CASISYGTPNTEAFF. In DNA, the CDR3 is TGTGCCAGTATCTCATACGGGACACCGAACACTGAAGCTTTCTTT. The V call is TRBV19, the J call TRBJ1-1, with a weak D call TRBD1 (6 bases). CDR1 and CDR2 (germline): LNHDA, SQIVND (reference sequence). The germline V and J ends were trimmed by 7 bases and 1 base, with 16 bases remaining between them. The CDR3 extends over 15 amino acids.